This passage covers 16 T cell receptor beta chains from one sample sequenced in a study of CD8 T cells in ankylosing spondylitis. TCRdb ran MiXCR on the 5' RACE reads and lists one entry per CDR3 protein. The sample includes under 200,000 distinct CDR3 sequences, 11% of them seen just once. Material: blood, either unsorted or a sorted T cell fraction (not recorded which). The receptor source for this set is a male donor with ankylosing spondylitis or in good health (not recorded which).

This clonotype was counted between two and nine times. The chain couples TRBV9 to TRBJ1-2, with D unresolved. Trimming shortened V by 4 bases and J by 8 bases, and 12 bases separated the two germline ends. Germline loops: CDR1 SGDLS, CDR2 YYNGEE. CDR3 length: 12 amino acids. The CDR3 DNA follows: TGTGCCAGCAGCCCTAGGGTGGGAGGCTACACCTTC. This encodes CASSPRVGGYTF.

This clonotype was seen only a few times. V usage is TRBV11-2 and J usage is TRBJ1-4; 7 bases map to TRBD1. This CDR3 is built from 19 residues. The germline CDR1 and CDR2 sequences are SGHAT and FQNNGV. The V and J ends lost 5 bases and 5 bases, in that order; junction bases with no gene match: 20. The CDR3 reads CASSNSPEEGAARNEKLFF. CDR3 DNA sequence: TGTGCCAGCAGCAACTCTCCCGAAGAGGGGGCCGCTAGAAATGAAAAACTGTTTTTT.

This clonotype was found many times. This chain links TRBV5-1 with TRBJ2-7; D unclear. The V end lost 0 bases, the J end lost 2 bases, and 12 bases lay between the germline ends. The CDR3 is 15 amino acids. Germline V CDR1 and CDR2: SGHRS, YFSETQ. The CDR3 bases are TGCGCCAGCAGCTTGGCCTATCCGGGCCCCTACGAGCAGTACTTC. It codes for CASSLAYPGPYEQYF.

At least ten counts were recorded for this clonotype. The J gene is TRBJ2-1, the V gene TRBV12-3 or TRBV12-4, with D perhaps being TRBD1 or TRBD2 (5 bases each). This CDR3 contains 13 residues. V was clipped by 5 bases and J by 5 bases, with 10 bases between them. The CDR3 is CASSVGPNNEQFF. The CDR3 region has the DNA TGTGCCAGCAGTGTGGGACCTAACAATGAGCAGTTCTTC.

V gene TRBV20-1 combines with J gene TRBJ2-2, with 7 bases identical to TRBD1. This CDR3 is built from 14 residues. Per the germline V gene, CDR1 is DFQATT and CDR2 is SNEGSKA (reference sequence). Germline trimming cut 5 bases from V and 3 bases from J; bases unmatched to any gene: 6. CDR3 loop: CSAPTGIDTGELFF. In DNA, the CDR3 is TGCAGTGCTCCGACAGGGATCGACACCGGGGAGCTGTTTTTT.

The chain combines TRBV6-1 with TRBJ2-2; a possible D gene is TRBD2 (5 bases). In germline, CDR1 is MNHNS, CDR2 SASEGT. V was pared by 6 bases and J by 4 bases, with 12 bases between. This CDR3 has 14 residues. The CDR3 is CASRTSRGTGELFF. The DNA for the CDR3 is TGTGCCAGCAGGACCTCCCGGGGCACCGGGGAGCTGTTTTTT.

This clonotype has ten or more counts. The chain couples TRBV4-1 to TRBJ2-5; D uncertain. Per germline, CDR1 MGHRA and CDR2 YSYEKL. This CDR3 is built from 13 residues. V was clipped by 1 base and J by 1 base, with 4 bases between them. The DNA for the CDR3 is TGCGCCAGCAGCCAAGTCGGCCAAGAGACCCAGTACTTC. Its protein is CASSQVGQETQYF.

This chain connects TRBV7-2 to TRBJ1-4; D gene ambiguous. Germline values: CDR1 SGHTA, CDR2 FQGNSA. With 5 bases removed from V and 5 bases from J, the gap between germline ends came to 12 bases. The CDR3 is 14 residues long. The CDR3 reads CASSPEKGNEKLFF. In DNA, the CDR3 is TGTGCCAGCAGCCCAGAAAAGGGAAATGAAAAACTGTTTTTT.

This clonotype has a count of ten or more. This chain connects TRBV9 to TRBJ2-1, with D uncertain. The CDR3 totals 14 residues. The germline gives CDR1 SGDLS, CDR2 YYNGEE. V dropped 4 bases and J dropped 2 bases, with 10 bases sitting between them. The DNA for the CDR3 is TGTGCCAGCAGCCCTAATGTGGCCTACAATGAGCAGTTCTTC. Translation gives CASSPNVAYNEQFF. Together with reference TRBV9 and TRBJ2-1, the CDR3 gives the full variable domain: DSGVTQTPKHLITATGQRVTLRCSPRSGDLSVYWYQQSLDQGLQFLIQYYNGEERAKGNILERFSAQQFPDLHSELNLSSLELGDSALYFCASSPNVAYNEQFFGPGTRLTVL.

The gene calls are TRBV12-3 or TRBV12-4 and TRBJ2-3, with 8 bases that match TRBD2. With V trimmed by 0 bases and J by 7 bases, 3 bases remained unmatched. This CDR3 region has 14 residues. CDR3 nucleotide sequence: TGTGCCAGCAGTTTAGCGTTAGCGGGGAATACGCAGTATTTT. Translated, it gives CASSLALAGNTQYF.

On this clonotype itself: This may stem from a read error, because a much larger clone lies one nucleotide away. The rearrangement links TRBV12-3 or TRBV12-4 to TRBJ1-2; D uncertain. Between the trimmed V and J ends, which lost 6 bases and 9 bases, there was a span of 11 bases. This CDR3 has 11 residues. CDR3 bases: TGTGCCAGCAGAAAGACGGATAGCTACACCTTC. Translating it yields CASRKTDSYTF.

A remark on this clonotype: A much larger clonotype is one base distant, so this may be a read error. The chain couples TRBV12-3 or TRBV12-4 to TRBJ1-3; D not resolved. This CDR3 spans 15 amino acids. CDR3 loop: CDSSNPLNSGNTIYF. The CDR3 DNA follows: TGTGACAGCAGTAATCCTTTGAACTCTGGAAACACCATATATTTT.

In this sample, this clonotype turned up many times. The CDR3 spells CSVLPGGDQPSGYTF. In DNA form, the CDR3 reads TGCAGCGTACTACCAGGGGGGGACCAGCCGTCTGGCTACACCTTC. V is TRBV29-1 and J is TRBJ1-2, with 7 bases matching TRBD1. The CDR3 has 15 residues. V shed 6 bases, J shed 7 bases, and the junction held 17 bases outside the gene matches. Germline CDR1 reads SQVTM; CDR2 reads ANQGSEA.

This clonotype was seen repeatedly, ten times or more. The gene calls are TRBV10-3 and TRBJ1-1; 9 bases align to TRBD1. The CDR3 is made up of 14 amino acids. Unmatched junction bases numbered 7, after V lost 7 bases and J lost 4 bases. The V gene's germline CDR1 is ENHRY and CDR2 SYGVKD. The CDR3 sequence: CAIKQDRGGTEAFF. The CDR3 DNA sequence: TGTGCCATCAAGCAGGACAGGGGAGGCACTGAAGCTTTCTTT.

A word on this clonotype: This could be a read error, since a much larger clone is one nucleotide away. The chain is built from TRBV20-1 and TRBJ2-1, with 7 nucleotides matching TRBD2. The trim removed 6 bases at V and 8 bases at J, leaving 10 bases unmatched. Germline-derived CDR1 and CDR2 are DFQATT and SNEGSKA (reference sequence). The CDR3 length is 13 residues. As DNA, the CDR3 is TGCAGTGCCCCGGGACGGGGGGAGGATGAGCAGTTCTTC. It translates to CSAPGRGEDEQFF.

This clonotype was picked up many times. This chain connects TRBV27 to TRBJ2-7, with 7 bases fitting TRBD1. The CDR3 is made up of 13 amino acids. CDR1 and CDR2 (germline): MNHEY, SMNVEV (reference sequence). V lost 7 bases and J lost 5; bases outside the gene matches: 8. In DNA, the CDR3 is TGTGCCAGCAAGTTCGACAGGGTTAACGAGCAGTACTTC. Its protein product is CASKFDRVNEQYF.